These 4 T cell receptor beta chains were all obtained from the same sample, sequenced in a study of cytomegalovirus exposure and HLA in healthy donors. The PCR made use of 60 Vbeta and 13 Jbeta primers. Data came from immunoSEQ multiplex PCR; TCRdb stores just in-frame clones and leaves some out. The table lists around 200,000 clones, 75% to 85% of them singletons. The material sequenced was PBMCs. Every receptor here comes from a boy younger than 18 in good health and CMV-seronegative.

The rearrangement joins TRBV30 to TRBJ2-5; perhaps TRBD1 as D (5 bases). The CDR3 totals 14 residues. With 0 bases removed from V and 4 bases from J, the gap between germline ends came to 12 bases. Germline values: CDR1 GTSNPN, CDR2 SVGIG (reference sequence). The CDR3 here is CAWSVWGWGETQYF. The CDR3 coding sequence is TGTGCCTGGAGTGTGTGGGGCTGGGGAGAGACCCAGTACTTC.

V usage is TRBV29-1 and J usage is TRBJ2-1; 9 nucleotides align to TRBD1. The CDR3 spans 14 residues. Germline values: CDR1 SQVTM, CDR2 ANQGSEA. J gave up 3 bases and V 1 base, and 1 base lay outside the gene matches. This CDR3 is CSVEVTGGYNEQFF. The DNA for the CDR3 is TGCAGCGTTGAAGTGACAGGGGGCTACAATGAGCAGTTCTTC.

The rearrangement joins TRBV27 to TRBJ2-7; D is unclear. V dropped 0 bases and J dropped 1 base, with 13 bases sitting between them. Germline V gene data show CDR1 as MNHEY and CDR2 as SMNVEV (reference sequence). This CDR3 region has 16 residues. The CDR3 loop reads CASSLSQSRSSYEQYF. CDR3 nucleotides: TGTGCCAGCAGTTTATCCCAAAGCAGGTCGTCCTACGAGCAGTACTTC.

The chain is built from TRBV5-6 and TRBJ2-7; D perhaps matches TRBD1 (5 bases). Germline V lookup: CDR1 SGHDT, CDR2 YYEEEE. The CDR3 contains 13 residues. V lost 1 base, J lost 7 bases, and 12 bases lay in between. The CDR3 coding sequence is TGTGCCAGCAGCTTGAACAGGCGCTTGGAGCAGTACTTC. Amino acids: CASSLNRRLEQYF.